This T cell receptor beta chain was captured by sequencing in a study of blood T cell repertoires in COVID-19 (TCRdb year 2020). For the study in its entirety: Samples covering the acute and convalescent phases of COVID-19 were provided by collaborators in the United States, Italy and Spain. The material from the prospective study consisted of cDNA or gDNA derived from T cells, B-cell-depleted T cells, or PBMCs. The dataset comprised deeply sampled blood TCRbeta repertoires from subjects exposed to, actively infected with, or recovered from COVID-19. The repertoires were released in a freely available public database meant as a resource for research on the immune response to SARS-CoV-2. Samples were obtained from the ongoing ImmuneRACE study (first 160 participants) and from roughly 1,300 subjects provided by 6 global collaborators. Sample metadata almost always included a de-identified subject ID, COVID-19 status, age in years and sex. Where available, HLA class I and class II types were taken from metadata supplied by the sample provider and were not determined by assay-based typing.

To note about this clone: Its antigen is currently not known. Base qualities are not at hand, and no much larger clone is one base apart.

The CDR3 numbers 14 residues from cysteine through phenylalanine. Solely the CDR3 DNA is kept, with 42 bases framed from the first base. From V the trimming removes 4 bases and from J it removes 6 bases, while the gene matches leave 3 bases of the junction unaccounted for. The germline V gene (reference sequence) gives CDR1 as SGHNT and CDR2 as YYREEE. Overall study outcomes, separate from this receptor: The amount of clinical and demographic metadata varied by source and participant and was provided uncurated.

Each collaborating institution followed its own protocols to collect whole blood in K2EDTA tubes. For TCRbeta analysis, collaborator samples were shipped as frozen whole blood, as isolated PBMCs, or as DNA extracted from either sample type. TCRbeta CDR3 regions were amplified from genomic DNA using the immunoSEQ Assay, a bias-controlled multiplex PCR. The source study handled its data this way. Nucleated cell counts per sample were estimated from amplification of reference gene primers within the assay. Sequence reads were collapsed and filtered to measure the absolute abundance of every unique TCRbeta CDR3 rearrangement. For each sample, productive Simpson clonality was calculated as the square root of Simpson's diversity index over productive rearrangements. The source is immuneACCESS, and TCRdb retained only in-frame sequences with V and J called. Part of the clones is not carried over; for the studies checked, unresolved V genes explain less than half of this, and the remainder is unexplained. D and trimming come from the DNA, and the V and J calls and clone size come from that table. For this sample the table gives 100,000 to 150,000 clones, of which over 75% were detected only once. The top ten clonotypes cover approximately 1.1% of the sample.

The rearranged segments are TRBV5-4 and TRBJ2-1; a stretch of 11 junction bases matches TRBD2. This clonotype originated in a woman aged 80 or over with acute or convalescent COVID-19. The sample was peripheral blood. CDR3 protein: CASSPGLAVNEQFF. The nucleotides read TGTGCCAGCAGCCCGGGACTAGCGGTCAATGAGCAGTTCTTC.